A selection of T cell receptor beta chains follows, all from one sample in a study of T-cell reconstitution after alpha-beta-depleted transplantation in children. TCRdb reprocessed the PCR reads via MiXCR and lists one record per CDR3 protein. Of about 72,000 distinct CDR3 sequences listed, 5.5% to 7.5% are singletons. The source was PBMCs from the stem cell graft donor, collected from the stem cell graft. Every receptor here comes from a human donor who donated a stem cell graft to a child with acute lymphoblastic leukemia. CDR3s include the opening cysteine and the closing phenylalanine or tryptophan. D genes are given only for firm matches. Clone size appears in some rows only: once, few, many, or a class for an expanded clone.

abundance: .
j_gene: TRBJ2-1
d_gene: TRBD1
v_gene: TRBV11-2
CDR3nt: TGTGCCAGCAGCACAGGGGGGCCCTACAATGAGCAGTTCTTC
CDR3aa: CASSTGGPYNEQFF

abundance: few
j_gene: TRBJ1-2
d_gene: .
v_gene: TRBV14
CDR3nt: TGTGCCAGCAGCTCTACAGTGGTCGGCTACACCTTC
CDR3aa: CASSSTVVGYTF

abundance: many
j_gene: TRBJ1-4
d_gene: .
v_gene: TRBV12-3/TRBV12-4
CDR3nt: TGTGCCAGCATTGCTAATGAAAAACTGTTTTTT
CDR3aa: CASIANEKLFF

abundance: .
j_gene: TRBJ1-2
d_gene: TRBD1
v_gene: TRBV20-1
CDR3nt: TGCAGTGCCTTGACAGGGGGCGCCTATGGCTACACCTTC
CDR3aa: CSALTGGAYGYTF

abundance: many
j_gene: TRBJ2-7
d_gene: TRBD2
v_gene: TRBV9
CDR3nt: TGTGCCAGCAGCCTCTCTAGCGGCCCCTCCTACGAGCAGTACTTC
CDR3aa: CASSLSSGPSYEQYF

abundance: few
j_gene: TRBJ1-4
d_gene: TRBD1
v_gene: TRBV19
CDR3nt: TGTGCCAGCCTCTACAGGGGGTCGGATGAAAAACTGTTTTTT
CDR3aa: CASLYRGSDEKLFF

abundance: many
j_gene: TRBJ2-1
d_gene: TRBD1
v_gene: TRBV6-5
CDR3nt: TGTGCCAGCAGCCCCGGGACAGGGGGAAGTGAGCAGTTCTTC
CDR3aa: CASSPGTGGSEQFF

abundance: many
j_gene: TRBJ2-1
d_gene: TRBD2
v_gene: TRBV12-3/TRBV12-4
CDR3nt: TGTGCCAGCACGTGGCGGGAGAGTGAGCAGTTCTTC
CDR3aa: CASTWRESEQFF

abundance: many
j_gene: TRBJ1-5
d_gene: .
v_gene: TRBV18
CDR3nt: TGTGCCAGCTCACCAAGGGGGGATCAGCCCCAGCATTTT
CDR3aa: CASSPRGDQPQHF

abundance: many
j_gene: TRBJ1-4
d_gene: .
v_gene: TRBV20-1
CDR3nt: TGCAGTGCTACCCCGGGCCCTAATGAAAAACTGTTTTTT
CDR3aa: CSATPGPNEKLFF

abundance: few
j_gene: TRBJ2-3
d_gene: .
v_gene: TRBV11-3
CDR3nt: TGTGCCAGCAGCGGGGGAAGCACAGATACGCAGTATTTT
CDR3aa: CASSGGSTDTQYF

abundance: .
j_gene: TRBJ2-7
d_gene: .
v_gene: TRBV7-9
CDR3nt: TGTGCCAGCAGTCGGGACATATCCTCCTACGAGCAGTACTTC
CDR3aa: CASSRDISSYEQYF

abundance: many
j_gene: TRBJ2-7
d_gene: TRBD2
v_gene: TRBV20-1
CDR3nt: TGCAGTGCTAGAGTTGCTTCCAGCGGGGGGGGCTCCTACGAGCAGTACTTC
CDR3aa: CSARVASSGGGSYEQYF

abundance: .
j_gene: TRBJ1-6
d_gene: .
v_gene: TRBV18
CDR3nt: TGTGCCAGCTCACCTGAGGCGGGGAGCGGGTCACCCCTCCACTTT
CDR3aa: CASSPEAGSGSPLHF

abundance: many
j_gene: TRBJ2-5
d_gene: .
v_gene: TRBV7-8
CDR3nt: TGTGCCAGCAGCTTTATGACTTTAGAGACCCAGTACTTC
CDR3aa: CASSFMTLETQYF

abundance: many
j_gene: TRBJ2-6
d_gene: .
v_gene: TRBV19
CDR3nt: TGTGCCAGTAGTATAGATCAGGGCTCTGGGGCCAACGTCCTGACTTTC
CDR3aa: CASSIDQGSGANVLTF

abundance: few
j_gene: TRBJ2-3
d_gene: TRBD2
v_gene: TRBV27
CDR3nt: TGTGCCAGCAGTTTCTTCCCCCTAGCGGGATACGGAGATACGCAGTATTTT
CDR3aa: CASSFFPLAGYGDTQYF

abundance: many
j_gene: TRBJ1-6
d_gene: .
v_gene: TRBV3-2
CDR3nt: TGTGCCAGCACCAAATACCCGCGGACTCAAACCCACGCACATCGGCGGCAGGGAGGGTCACCCCTCCACTTT
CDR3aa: CASTKYPRTQTHAHRRQGGSPLHF

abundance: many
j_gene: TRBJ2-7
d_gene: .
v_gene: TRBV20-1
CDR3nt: TGCAGTGCTAGTGGGGGGACCTCCTACGAGCAGTACTTC
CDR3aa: CSASGGTSYEQYF

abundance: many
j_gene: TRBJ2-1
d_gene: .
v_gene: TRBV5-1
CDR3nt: TGCGCCAGCAAGGGAGATCTTCTCTCCTACAATGAGCAGTTCTTC
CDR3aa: CASKGDLLSYNEQFF

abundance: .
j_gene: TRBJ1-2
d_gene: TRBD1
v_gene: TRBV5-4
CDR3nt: TGTGCCAGCAGCTTGGGGCGGACAGGGAAGGGCTACACCTTC
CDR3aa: CASSLGRTGKGYTF

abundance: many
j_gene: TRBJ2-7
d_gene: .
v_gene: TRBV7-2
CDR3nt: TGTGCCAGCAGCGGTTACCTCGAATCCTACGAGCAGTACTTC
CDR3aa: CASSGYLESYEQYF

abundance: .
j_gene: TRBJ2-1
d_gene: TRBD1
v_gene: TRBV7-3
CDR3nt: TGTGCCAGCAGGATACAGGGGGCGGACTACAATGAGCAGTTCTTC
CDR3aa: CASRIQGADYNEQFF

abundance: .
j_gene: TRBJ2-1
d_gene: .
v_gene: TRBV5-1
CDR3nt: TGCGCCAGCAGCTTCCCCAAATATGAGCAGTTCTTC
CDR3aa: CASSFPKYEQFF

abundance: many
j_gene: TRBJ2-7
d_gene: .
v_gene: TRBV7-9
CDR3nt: TGTGCCAGCAGCTTGACAGAATACGAGCAGTACTTC
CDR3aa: CASSLTEYEQYF

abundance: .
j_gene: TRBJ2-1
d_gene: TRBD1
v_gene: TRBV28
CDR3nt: TGTGCCAGCAGTTTAAAGAGACAGGGCCCCCAGTTCTTC
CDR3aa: CASSLKRQGPQFF

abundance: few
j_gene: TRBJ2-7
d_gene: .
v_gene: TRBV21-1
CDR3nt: TGTGCCAGCAGCAAAGGGACAGGGTTTTACGAGCAGTACTTC
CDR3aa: CASSKGTGFYEQYF

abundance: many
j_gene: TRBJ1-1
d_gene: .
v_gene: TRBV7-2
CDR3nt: TGTGCCAGCAGCCTAGCACGAGCCCGAGGGGAAGCTTTCTTT
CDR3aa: CASSLARARGEAFF

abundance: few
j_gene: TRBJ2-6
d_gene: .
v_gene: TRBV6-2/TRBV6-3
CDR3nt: TGTGCCAGCAGTTACAAAGGCTCTGGGGCCAACGTCCTGACTTTC
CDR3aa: CASSYKGSGANVLTF

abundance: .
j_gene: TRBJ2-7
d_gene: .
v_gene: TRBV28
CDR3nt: TGTGCCAGCAGGCAAGACCCTAGCACCTCCAGCTCCTACGAGCAGTACTTC
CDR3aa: CASRQDPSTSSSYEQYF

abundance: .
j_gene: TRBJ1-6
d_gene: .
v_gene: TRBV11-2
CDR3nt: TGTGCCAGCAGCTTAGATGGGGGGTATAATTCACCCCTCCACTTT
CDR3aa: CASSLDGGYNSPLHF

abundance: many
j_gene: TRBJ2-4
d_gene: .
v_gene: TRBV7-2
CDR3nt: TGTGCCAGCAGCCCCGCAGGGGACCGGAACATTCAGTACTTC
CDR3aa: CASSPAGDRNIQYF

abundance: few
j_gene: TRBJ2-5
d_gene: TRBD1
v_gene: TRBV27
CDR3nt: TGTGCCAGCAGTCCGTACAGCCGGACAGGGGAGACCCAGTACTTC
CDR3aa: CASSPYSRTGETQYF

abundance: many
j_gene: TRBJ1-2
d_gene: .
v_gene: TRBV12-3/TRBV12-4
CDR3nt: TGTGCCAGCAGTTCCCTGGGCTATGGCTACACCTTC
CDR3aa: CASSSLGYGYTF

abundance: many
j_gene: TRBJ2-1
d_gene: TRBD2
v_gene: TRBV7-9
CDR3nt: TGTGCCAGCAGCTTAGTAAGCGGGACCTACAATGAGCAGTTCTTC
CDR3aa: CASSLVSGTYNEQFF

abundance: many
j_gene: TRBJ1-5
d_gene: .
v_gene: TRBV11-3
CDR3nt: TGTGCCAGCAGCCAATGGGAACGGGCTCGATATAGCAATCAGCCCCAGCATTTT
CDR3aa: CASSQWERARYSNQPQHF

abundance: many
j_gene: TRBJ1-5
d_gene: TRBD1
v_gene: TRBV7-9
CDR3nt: TGTGCCAGCAGCTCAGACAGGGGGCCGGGCCAGCCCCAGCATTTT
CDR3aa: CASSSDRGPGQPQHF

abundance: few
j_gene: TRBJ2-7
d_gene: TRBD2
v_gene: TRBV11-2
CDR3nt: TGTGCCAGCAGCTTAGATAGAGCGGGGGGGTACTACGAGCAGTACTTC
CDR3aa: CASSLDRAGGYYEQYF

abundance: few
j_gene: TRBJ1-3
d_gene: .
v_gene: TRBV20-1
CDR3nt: TGCAGTGCTGACTTAGGGGGGCAAGGAAACACCATATATTTT
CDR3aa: CSADLGGQGNTIYF

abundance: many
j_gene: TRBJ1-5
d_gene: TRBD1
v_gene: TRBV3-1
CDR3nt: TGTGCCAGCAGCCAAGGGACAGGGGCTCAGCCCCAGCATTTT
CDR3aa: CASSQGTGAQPQHF

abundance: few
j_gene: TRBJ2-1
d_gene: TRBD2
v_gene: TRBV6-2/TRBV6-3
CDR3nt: TGTGCCAGCAGTTACCCAAGCGGGGGAGACAATGAGCAGTTCTTC
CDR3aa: CASSYPSGGDNEQFF

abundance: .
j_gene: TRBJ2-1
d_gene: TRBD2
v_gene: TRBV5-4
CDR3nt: TGTGCCAGCAGCTCGACCACTAGCGGGGGAGTCTATGAGCAGTTCTTC
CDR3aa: CASSSTTSGGVYEQFF

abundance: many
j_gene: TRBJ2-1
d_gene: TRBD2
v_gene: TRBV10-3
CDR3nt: TGTGCCATCAGACTTCAACTAGCGGGAGCGGGGAATGAGCAGTTCTTC
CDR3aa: CAIRLQLAGAGNEQFF

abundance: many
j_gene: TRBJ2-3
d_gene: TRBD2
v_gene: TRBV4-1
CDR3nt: TGCGCCAGCAGCCAACTCAGCGGGGGGTCCACAGATACGCAGTATTTT
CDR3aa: CASSQLSGGSTDTQYF

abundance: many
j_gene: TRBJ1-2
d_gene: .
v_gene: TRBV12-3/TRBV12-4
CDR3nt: TGTGCCAGCAGTTTAGATAGGGTTGCCTATGGCTACACCTTC
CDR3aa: CASSLDRVAYGYTF

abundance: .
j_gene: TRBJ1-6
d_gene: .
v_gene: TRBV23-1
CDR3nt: TGCGCCAGATCGGGTTCACCCCTCCACTTT
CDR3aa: CARSGSPLHF

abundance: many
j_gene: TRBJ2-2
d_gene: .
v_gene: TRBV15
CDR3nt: TGTGCCACCAGCTCAGGAGGCCTGGGGAACACCGGGGAGCTGTTTTTT
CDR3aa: CATSSGGLGNTGELFF